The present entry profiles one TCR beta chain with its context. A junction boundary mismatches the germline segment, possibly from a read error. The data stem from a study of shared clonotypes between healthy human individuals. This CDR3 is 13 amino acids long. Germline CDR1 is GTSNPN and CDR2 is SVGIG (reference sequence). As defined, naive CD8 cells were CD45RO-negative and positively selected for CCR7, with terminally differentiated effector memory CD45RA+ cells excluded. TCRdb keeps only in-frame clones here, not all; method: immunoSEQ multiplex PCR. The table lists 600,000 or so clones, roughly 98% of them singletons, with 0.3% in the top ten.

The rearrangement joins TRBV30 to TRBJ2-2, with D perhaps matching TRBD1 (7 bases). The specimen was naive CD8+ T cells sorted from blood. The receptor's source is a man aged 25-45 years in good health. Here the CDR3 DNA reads TGTGCCCGGAGGGGGCGTCACACCGGGGAGCTGTTTTTT. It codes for CARRGRHTGELFF.